This TCR beta chain was identified in a study of blood T cell repertoires in COVID-19. Sequenced by immunoSEQ multiplex PCR; TCRdb stores in-frame clones only, minus some. The sample yields 150,000 to 200,000 clones, around four fifths seen once. Germline CDR1 reads MGHDK; CDR2 reads SYGVNS. The CDR3 spans 14 residues. V lost 8 bases and J 8 bases, leaving 18 bases between the germline ends. The TCR sequence derives from a woman older than 75 with acute or convalescent COVID-19. The genes are TRBV25-1 and TRBJ1-4; no reliable D call. Source material: peripheral blood. In nucleotides, the CDR3 is TGTGCCAGCCTCCCGCGGGAGGCCGGGGAAAAACTGTTTTTT. It encodes CASLPREAGEKLFF.